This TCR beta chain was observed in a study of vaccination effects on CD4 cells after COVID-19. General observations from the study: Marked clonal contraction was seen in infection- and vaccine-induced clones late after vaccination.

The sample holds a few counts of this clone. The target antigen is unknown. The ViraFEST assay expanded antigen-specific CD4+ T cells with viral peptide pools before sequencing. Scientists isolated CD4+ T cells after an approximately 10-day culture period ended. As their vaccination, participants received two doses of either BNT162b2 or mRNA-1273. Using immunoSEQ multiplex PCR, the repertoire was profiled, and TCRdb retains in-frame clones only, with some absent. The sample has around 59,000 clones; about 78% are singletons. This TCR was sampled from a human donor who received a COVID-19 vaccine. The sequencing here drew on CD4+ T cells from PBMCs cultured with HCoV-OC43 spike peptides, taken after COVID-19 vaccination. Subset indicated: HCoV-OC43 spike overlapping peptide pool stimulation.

The DNA of the CDR3 is TGTGCCAGCAGCTTGGCCGGGGGAACTGGGGCCAACGTCCTGACTTTC. Its protein product is CASSLAGGTGANVLTF. The genes are TRBV5-4 and TRBJ2-6, with D perhaps TRBD2 (6 bases). The CDR3 spans 16 residues. V shed 0 bases and J shed 2 bases, with 9 bases lying between them. CDR1 and CDR2 from the germline V gene are SGHNT and YYREEE (reference sequence).